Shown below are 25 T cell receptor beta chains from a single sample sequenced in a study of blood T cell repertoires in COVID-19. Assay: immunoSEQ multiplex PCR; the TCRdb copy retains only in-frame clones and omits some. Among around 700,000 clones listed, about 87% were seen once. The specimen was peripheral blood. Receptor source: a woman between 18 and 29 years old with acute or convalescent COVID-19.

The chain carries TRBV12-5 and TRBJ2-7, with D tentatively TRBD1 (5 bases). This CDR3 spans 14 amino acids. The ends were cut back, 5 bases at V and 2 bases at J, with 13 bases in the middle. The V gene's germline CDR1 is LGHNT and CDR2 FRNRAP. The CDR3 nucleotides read TGTGCTAGTGGTCCCCAGGGTGGGCCCTACGAGCAGTACTTC. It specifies CASGPQGGPYEQYF.

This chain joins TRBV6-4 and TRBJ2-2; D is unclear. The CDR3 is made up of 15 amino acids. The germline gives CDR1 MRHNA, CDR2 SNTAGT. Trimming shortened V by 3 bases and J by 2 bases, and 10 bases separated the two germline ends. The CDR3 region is CASSEAGDNTGELFF. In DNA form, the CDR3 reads TGTGCCAGCAGTGAGGCAGGTGATAACACCGGGGAGCTGTTTTTT.

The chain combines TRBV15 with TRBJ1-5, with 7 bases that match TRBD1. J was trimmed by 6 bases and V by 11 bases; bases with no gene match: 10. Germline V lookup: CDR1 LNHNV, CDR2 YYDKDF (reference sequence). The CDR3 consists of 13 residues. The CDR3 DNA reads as TGTGCCTCCTTAGACAGGGCGGGTCAGCCCCAGCATTTT. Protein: CASLDRAGQPQHF.

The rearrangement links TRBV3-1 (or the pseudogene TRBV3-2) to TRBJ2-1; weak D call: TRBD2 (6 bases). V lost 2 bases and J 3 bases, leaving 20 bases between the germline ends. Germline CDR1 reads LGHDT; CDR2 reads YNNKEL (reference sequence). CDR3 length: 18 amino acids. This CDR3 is CASSQSAGSRLIYNEQFF. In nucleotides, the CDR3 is TGTGCCAGCAGCCAATCGGCGGGGTCACGACTGATCTACAATGAGCAGTTCTTC.

The CDR3 sequence is CASSYSGLGGDEQYF. The CDR3 region has the DNA TGTGCCAGCAGTTATTCGGGACTAGGGGGCGACGAGCAGTACTTC. V is TRBV6-5 and J is TRBJ2-7, with a weak D call TRBD2 (8 bases). Trimming shortened V by 3 bases and J by 5 bases, and 17 bases separated the two germline ends. This CDR3 spans 15 amino acids. The V gene's germline CDR1 is MNHEY and CDR2 SVGAGI.

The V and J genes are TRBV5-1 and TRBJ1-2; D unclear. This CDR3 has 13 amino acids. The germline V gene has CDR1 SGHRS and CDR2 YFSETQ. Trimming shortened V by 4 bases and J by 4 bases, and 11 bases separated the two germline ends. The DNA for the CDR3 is TGCGCCAGCAGCCCCGGACTGAGCTATGGCTACACCTTC. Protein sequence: CASSPGLSYGYTF.

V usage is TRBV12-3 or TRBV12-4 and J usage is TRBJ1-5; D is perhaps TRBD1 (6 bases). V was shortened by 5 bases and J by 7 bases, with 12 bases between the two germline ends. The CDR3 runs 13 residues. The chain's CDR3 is CASSPATGQPQHF. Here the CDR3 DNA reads TGTGCCAGCAGTCCGGCGACAGGCCAGCCCCAGCATTTT.

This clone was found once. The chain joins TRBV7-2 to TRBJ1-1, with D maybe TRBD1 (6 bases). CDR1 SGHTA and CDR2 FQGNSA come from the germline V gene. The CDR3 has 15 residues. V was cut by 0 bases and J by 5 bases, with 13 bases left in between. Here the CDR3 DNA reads TGTGCCAGCAGCTTAGCGGGGGCTGCGACGACTGAAGCTTTCTTT. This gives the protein CASSLAGAATTEAFF.

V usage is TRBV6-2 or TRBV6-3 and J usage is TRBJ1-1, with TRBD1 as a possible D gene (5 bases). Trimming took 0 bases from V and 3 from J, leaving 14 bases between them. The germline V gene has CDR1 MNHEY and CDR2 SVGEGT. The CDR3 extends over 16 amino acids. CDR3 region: CASSYSNQGRHTEAFF. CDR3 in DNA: TGTGCCAGCAGTTACTCGAACCAGGGCCGGCACACTGAAGCTTTCTTT.

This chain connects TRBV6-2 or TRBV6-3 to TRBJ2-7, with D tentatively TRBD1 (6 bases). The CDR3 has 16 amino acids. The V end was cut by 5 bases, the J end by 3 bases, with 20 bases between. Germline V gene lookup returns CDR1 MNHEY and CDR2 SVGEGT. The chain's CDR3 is CASSLSQTGGDYEQYF. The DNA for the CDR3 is TGTGCCAGCAGTCTTTCCCAGACAGGTGGGGACTACGAGCAGTACTTC.

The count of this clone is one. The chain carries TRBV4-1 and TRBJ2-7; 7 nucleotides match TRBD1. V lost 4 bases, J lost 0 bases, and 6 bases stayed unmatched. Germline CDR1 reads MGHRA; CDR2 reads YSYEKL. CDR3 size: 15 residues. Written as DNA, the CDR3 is TGCGCCAGCAGCCCCCCCGGACAGGACTCCTACGAGCAGTACTTC. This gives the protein CASSPPGQDSYEQYF.

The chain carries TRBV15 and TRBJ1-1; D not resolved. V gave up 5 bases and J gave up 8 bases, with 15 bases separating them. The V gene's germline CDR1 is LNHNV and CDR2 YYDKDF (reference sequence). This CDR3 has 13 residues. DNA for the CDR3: TGTGCCACCAGCTCATTCATAGGACTGGAAGCTTTCTTT. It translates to CATSSFIGLEAFF.

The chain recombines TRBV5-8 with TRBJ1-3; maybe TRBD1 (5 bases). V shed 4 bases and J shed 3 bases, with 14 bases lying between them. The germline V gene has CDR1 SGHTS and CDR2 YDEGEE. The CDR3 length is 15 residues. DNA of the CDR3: TGTGCCAGCAGCCCGTCAGGGCTCGGTGGAAACACCATATATTTT. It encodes CASSPSGLGGNTIYF.

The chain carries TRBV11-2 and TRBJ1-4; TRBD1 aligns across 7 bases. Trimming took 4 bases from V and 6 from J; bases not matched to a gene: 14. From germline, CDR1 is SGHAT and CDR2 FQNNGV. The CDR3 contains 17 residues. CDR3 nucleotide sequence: TGTGCCAGCAGCTCAGAGGTGTGGACAGGTGAATATGAAAAACTGTTTTTT. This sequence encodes CASSSEVWTGEYEKLFF. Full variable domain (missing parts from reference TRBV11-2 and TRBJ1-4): EAGVAQSPRYKIIEKRQSVAFWCNPISGHATLYWYQQILGQGPKLLIQFQNNGVVDDSQLPKDRFSAERLKGVDSTLKIQPAKLEDSAVYLCASSSEVWTGEYEKLFFGSGTQLSVL.

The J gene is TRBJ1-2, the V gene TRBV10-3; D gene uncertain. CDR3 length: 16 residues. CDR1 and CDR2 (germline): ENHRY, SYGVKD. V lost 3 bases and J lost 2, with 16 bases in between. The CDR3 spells CAISDRSREKNYGYTF. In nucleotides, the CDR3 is TGTGCCATCAGTGACCGCAGCCGGGAGAAAAACTATGGCTACACCTTC.

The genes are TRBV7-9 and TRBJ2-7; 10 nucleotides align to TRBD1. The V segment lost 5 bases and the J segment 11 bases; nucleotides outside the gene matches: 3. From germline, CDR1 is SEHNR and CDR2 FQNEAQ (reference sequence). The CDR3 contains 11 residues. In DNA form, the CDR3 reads TGTGCCAGCAGCCCCGGACAGGGGGAGTACTTC. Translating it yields CASSPGQGEYF. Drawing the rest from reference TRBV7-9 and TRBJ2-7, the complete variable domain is DTGVSQNPRHKITKRGQNVTFRCDPISEHNRLYWYRQTLGQGPEFLTYFQNEAQLEKSRLLSDRFSAERPKGSFSTLEIQRTEQGDSAMYLCASSPGQGEYFGPGTRLTVT.

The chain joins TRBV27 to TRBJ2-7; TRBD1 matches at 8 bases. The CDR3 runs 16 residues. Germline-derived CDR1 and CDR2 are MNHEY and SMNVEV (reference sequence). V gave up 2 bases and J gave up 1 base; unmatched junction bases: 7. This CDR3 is CASSLPTRTGSYEQYF. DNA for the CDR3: TGTGCCAGCAGTTTACCCACCCGGACAGGGTCCTACGAGCAGTACTTC.

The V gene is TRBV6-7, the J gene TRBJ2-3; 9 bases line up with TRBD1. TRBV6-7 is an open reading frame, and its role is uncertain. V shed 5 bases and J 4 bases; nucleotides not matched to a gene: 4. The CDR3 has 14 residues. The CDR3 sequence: CASSPGTGPDTQYF. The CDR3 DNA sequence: TGTGCCAGCAGTCCTGGGACAGGGCCAGATACGCAGTATTTT.

The CDR3 region has the DNA TGTGCCAGCTCACCACCGAATAGGGAGGCAGATACGCAGTATTTT. Amino acids: CASSPPNREADTQYF. The rearrangement links TRBV18 to TRBJ2-3; the D gene is possibly TRBD2 (6 bases). Trimming removed 0 bases at V and 4 bases at J, with 11 bases between. The CDR3 extends over 15 amino acids. Germline-derived CDR1 and CDR2 are KGHSH and LQKENI.

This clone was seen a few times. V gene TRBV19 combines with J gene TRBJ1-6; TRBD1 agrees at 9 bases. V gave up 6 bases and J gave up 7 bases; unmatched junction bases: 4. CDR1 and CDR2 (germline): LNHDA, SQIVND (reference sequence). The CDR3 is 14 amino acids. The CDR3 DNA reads TGTGCCAGTAGCCCCGGGACAGGGAATTCACCCCTCCACTTT. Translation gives CASSPGTGNSPLHF. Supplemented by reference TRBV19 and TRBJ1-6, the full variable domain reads DGGITQSPKYLFRKEGQNVTLSCEQNLNHDAMYWYRQDPGQGLRLIYYSQIVNDFQKGDIAEGYSVSREKKESFPLTVTSAQKNPTAFYLCASSPGTGNSPLHFGNGTRLTVT.

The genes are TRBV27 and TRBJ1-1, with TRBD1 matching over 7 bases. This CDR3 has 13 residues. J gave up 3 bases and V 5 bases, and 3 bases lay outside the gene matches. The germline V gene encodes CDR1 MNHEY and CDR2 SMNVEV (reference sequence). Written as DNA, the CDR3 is TGTGCCAGCAGTATCACAGGGGACACTGAAGCTTTCTTT. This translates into CASSITGDTEAFF.

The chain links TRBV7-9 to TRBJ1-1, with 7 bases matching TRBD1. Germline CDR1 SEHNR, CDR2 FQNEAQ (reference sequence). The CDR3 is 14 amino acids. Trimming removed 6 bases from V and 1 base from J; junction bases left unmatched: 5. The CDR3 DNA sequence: TGTGCCAGCAGTCCGGACAGGACGAACACTGAAGCTTTCTTT. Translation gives CASSPDRTNTEAFF. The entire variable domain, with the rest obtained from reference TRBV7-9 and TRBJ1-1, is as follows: DTGVSQNPRHKITKRGQNVTFRCDPISEHNRLYWYRQTLGQGPEFLTYFQNEAQLEKSRLLSDRFSAERPKGSFSTLEIQRTEQGDSAMYLCASSPDRTNTEAFFGQGTRLTVV.

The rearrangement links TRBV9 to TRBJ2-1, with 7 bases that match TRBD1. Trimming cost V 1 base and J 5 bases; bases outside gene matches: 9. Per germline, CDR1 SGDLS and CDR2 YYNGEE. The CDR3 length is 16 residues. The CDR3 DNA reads TGTGCCAGCAGCGTATATGGGGACAGCTTAAACAATGAGCAGTTCTTC. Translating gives CASSVYGDSLNNEQFF.

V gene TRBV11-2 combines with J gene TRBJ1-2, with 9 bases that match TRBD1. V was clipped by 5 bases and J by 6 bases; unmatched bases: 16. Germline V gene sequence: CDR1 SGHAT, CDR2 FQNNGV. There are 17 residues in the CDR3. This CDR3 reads CASSPRLLRQGGHGYTF. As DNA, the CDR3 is TGTGCCAGCAGCCCACGACTCCTTCGACAGGGGGGCCATGGCTACACCTTC. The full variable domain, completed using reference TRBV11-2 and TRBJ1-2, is EAGVAQSPRYKIIEKRQSVAFWCNPISGHATLYWYQQILGQGPKLLIQFQNNGVVDDSQLPKDRFSAERLKGVDSTLKIQPAKLEDSAVYLCASSPRLLRQGGHGYTFGSGTRLTVV.

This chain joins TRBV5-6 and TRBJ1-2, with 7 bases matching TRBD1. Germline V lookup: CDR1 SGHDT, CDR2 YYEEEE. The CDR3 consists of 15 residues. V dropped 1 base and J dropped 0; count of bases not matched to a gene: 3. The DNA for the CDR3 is TGTGCCAGCAGCTTGAGGGGGCAGTCTAACTATGGCTACACCTTC. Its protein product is CASSLRGQSNYGYTF.